The 11 T cell receptor beta chains listed next were all sequenced from one sample in a study of blood T cell repertoires in COVID-19. TCRdb's table, derived via immunoSEQ multiplex PCR, lists solely in-frame clones and lacks some. The table records around 260,000 clones, more than 70% of them present only once. The sequenced sample consisted of peripheral blood. The receptors stem from a woman in her forties or fifties with acute or convalescent COVID-19.

The chain employs TRBV10-3 and TRBJ1-1; 11 nucleotides match TRBD1. Germline CDR1 and CDR2: ENHRY and SYGVKD. This CDR3 spans 12 amino acids. The V and J ends lost 11 bases and 5 bases, in that order; junction bases with no gene match: 4. The CDR3 reads CALGTGGTEAFF. The CDR3 DNA follows: TGTGCCCTCGGGACAGGGGGAACTGAAGCTTTCTTT.

The V call is TRBV10-2, the J call TRBJ2-7, with TRBD2 matching over 10 bases. J lost 0 bases, V lost 5 bases, and 4 bases had no gene match. The V gene's germline CDR1 is WSHSY and CDR2 SAAADI. This CDR3 is built from 15 residues. The chain's CDR3 is CASSTTSGNSYEQYF. DNA of the CDR3: TGCGCCAGCAGTACTACTAGCGGGAACTCCTACGAGCAGTACTTC.

The chain recombines TRBV14 with TRBJ2-1; D unresolved. The germline gives CDR1 SGHDN, CDR2 FVKESK. With 2 bases removed from V and 4 bases from J, the gap between germline ends came to 6 bases. The CDR3 runs to 13 residues. For the CDR3, the DNA is TGTGCCAGCAGCCAAAACCAGTACAATGAGCAGTTCTTC. The encoded protein is CASSQNQYNEQFF.

This rearrangement joins TRBV7-2 to TRBJ1-5, with a possible D match to TRBD1 (5 bases). The CDR3 totals 16 residues. Per the germline V gene, CDR1 is SGHTA and CDR2 is FQGNSA. V lost 1 base and J lost 6, with 16 bases in between. In DNA, the CDR3 is TGTGCCAGCAGCTTAGGGTTCGGCAGGGAAGGTCAGCCCCAGCATTTT. Residues: CASSLGFGREGQPQHF.

The chain combines TRBV28 with TRBJ1-2; a possible D gene is TRBD1 (5 bases). This CDR3 comprises 13 residues. Trimming shortened V by 4 bases and J by 4 bases, and 10 bases separated the two germline ends. CDR1 MDHEN and CDR2 SYDVKM come from the germline V gene. The CDR3 sequence: CASSSQGPYGYTF. The CDR3 bases are TGTGCCAGCAGTTCCCAGGGCCCCTATGGCTACACCTTC.

The V gene is TRBV6-5, the J gene TRBJ2-7; 12 nucleotides align to TRBD2. The CDR3 contains 14 residues. V lost 7 bases and J lost 4; bases outside the gene matches: 5. Germline V gives CDR1 MNHEY, CDR2 SVGAGI. CDR3 bases: TGTGCCAGCAACCCGACTAGCGGGAGATACGAGCAGTACTTC. Translation gives CASNPTSGRYEQYF.

This sequence joins TRBV18 and TRBJ1-1; D perhaps matches TRBD1 (5 bases). The CDR3 spans 16 residues. The V gene lost 3 bases and the J gene lost 3 bases, with 17 bases spanning the gap. CDR1 is KGHSH and CDR2 is LQKENI in the germline V gene. CDR3 region: CASSPRQGGIYTEAFF. The CDR3 DNA follows: TGTGCCAGCTCACCGAGGCAGGGAGGTATATACACTGAAGCTTTCTTT.

The chain recombines TRBV29-1 with TRBJ1-3, with 8 nucleotides matching TRBD1. V lost 5 bases, J lost 1 base, and 4 bases stayed unmatched. The CDR3 contains 14 residues. Germline assignment: CDR1 SQVTM and CDR2 ANQGSEA. CDR3 loop: CSVLDRGSGNTIYF. The CDR3 nucleotides are TGCAGCGTTTTAGACAGGGGTTCTGGAAACACCATATATTTT.

The rearrangement joins TRBV7-2 to TRBJ2-5; 7 bases line up with TRBD1. Germline V CDR1 and CDR2: SGHTA, FQGNSA. The CDR3 covers 14 residues. V lost 4 bases and J lost 2; bases outside the gene matches: 4. The CDR3 region is CASSSVDRQETQYF. In DNA form, the CDR3 reads TGTGCCAGCAGCTCAGTGGACAGGCAAGAGACCCAGTACTTC.

This sequence joins TRBV29-1 and TRBJ2-1; 8 bases are shared with TRBD2. CDR1 and CDR2 (germline): SQVTM, ANQGSEA. V lost 6 bases, J lost 4 bases, and 11 bases stayed unmatched. This CDR3 has 15 residues. CDR3 sequence (DNA): TGCAGCGTCGCCCCGAGACTAGCGCGTTACAATGAGCAGTTCTTC. This sequence encodes CSVAPRLARYNEQFF.

The gene calls are TRBV2 and TRBJ2-7; 9 bases map to TRBD1. CDR3 length equals 19 residues. Germline V gene lookup returns CDR1 SNHLY and CDR2 FYNNEI. V shed 6 bases, J shed 3 bases, and the junction held 21 bases outside the gene matches. The CDR3 bases are TGTGCCAGCAGCCGGACCGGGACAGGGAATGCTAACCTCCTCTACGAGCAGTACTTC. It yields the protein CASSRTGTGNANLLYEQYF. The variable domain in full, completed from reference TRBV2 and TRBJ2-7, reads EPEVTQTPSHQVTQMGQEVILRCVPISNHLYFYWYRQILGQKVEFLVSFYNNEISEKSEIFDDQFSVERPDGSNFTLKIRSTKLEDSAMYFCASSRTGTGNANLLYEQYFGPGTRLTVT.